This record covers a single TCR beta chain. This sample was included in a study of shared clonotypes between healthy human individuals. Germline lookup yields CDR1 SQVTM and CDR2 ANQGSEA. V lost 3 bases, J lost 4 bases, and 9 bases lay in between. The CDR3 extends over 12 amino acids. It was across several immunoSEQ plates that each subset's genomic DNA was evenly split. The sequencing of unsorted PBMC DNA took place on ten immunoSEQ deep assay plates. Only in-frame clones appear in the TCRdb table, and some are missing; sequencing was by immunoSEQ multiplex PCR. The table records 450,000 to 500,000 clones, about 72% of them present only once. All the donors were Caucasian adults who lived in Nashville, Tennessee.

The clonotype originates from a woman between 35 and 50 years old in good health. Some clones in this sample may be carry-over from other donors' samples. V and J are TRBV29-1 and TRBJ1-1; unclear D gene. Sequenced: PBMCs. In DNA, the CDR3 is TGCAGCGTTGATTACGGTCGCACTGAAGCTTTCTTT. Its translation is CSVDYGRTEAFF.